A selection of T cell receptor beta chains follows, all from one sample in a study of Graves' ophthalmopathy and Graves' hyperthyroidism. MiXCR, run by TCRdb on the multiplex PCR reads, gives a single entry per CDR3 protein. In the table there are 650,000 to 800,000 distinct CDR3 sequences, roughly two fifths of which are singletons. Specimen: peripheral blood. These receptor sequences come from an adult man with Graves' ophthalmopathy. The CDR3 runs from the conserved cysteine through the conserved F or W. The order of the fields is D gene, V gene, clone size, CDR3 length, J gene, CDR3 protein, CDR3 DNA. D genes are given only for firm matches. Clone size is shown for a subset of rows, as once, few, many or a class of expanded clone.

>TRBD1|TRBV5-1|few|16|TRBJ2-5
CASSRGQDLPQETQYF
TGCGCCAGCAGCCGGGGACAGGACCTCCCTCAAGAGACCCAGTACTTC
>.|TRBV10-3|.|16|TRBJ1-5
CAISESNTGLGQPQHF
TGTGCCATCAGTGAGTCGAATACAGGGCTCGGACAGCCCCAGCATTTT
>.|TRBV30|.|12|TRBJ2-7
CVWSVQGDEQYF
TGTGTCTGGAGTGTACAAGGGGACGAGCAGTACTTC
>.|TRBV3-1|few|14|TRBJ1-2
CASSPAVYNYGYTF
TGTGCCAGCAGCCCCGCGGTTTACAACTATGGCTACACCTTC
>.|TRBV20-1|many|15|TRBJ2-7
CSARGRNGPRYEQYF
TGCAGTGCTAGAGGACGGAACGGCCCCCGCTACGAGCAGTACTTC
>.|TRBV4-1|few|14|TRBJ1-1
CASSQPGRRLEAFF
TGCGCCAGCAGCCAGCCGGGACGGAGGCTAGAAGCTTTCTTT
>TRBD1|TRBV7-3|many|13|TRBJ1-2
CASSQGQGAGYTF
TGTGCCAGCAGCCAGGGACAGGGGGCTGGCTACACCTTC
>TRBD1|TRBV4-1|few|15|TRBJ2-7
CASSQEQGDIYEQYF
TGCGCCAGCAGCCAAGAACAGGGGGACATATACGAGCAGTACTTC
>TRBD1|TRBV2|.|14|TRBJ1-2
CASVRGQANYGYTF
TGTGCCAGCGTTCGCGGACAGGCGAACTATGGCTACACCTTC
>TRBD2|TRBV25-1|many|17|TRBJ2-5
CASSDPGLAGEEETQYF
TGTGCCAGCAGCGACCCGGGACTAGCGGGAGAGGAAGAGACCCAGTACTTC
>TRBD1|TRBV5-1|few|14|TRBJ2-7
CASSFQTGTYEQYF
TGCGCCAGCAGCTTCCAGACAGGGACCTACGAGCAGTACTTC
>.|TRBV20-1|few|13|TRBJ2-2
CSARDLGRGELFF
TGCAGTGCTAGAGATCTCGGTCGGGGGGAGCTGTTTTTT